The rows below give T cell receptor beta chains drawn from one sample of a study of technical replicates of blood from a handful of donors. This table comes from immunoSEQ multiplex PCR, and its TCRdb copy is limited to in-frame clones, with some not included. The sample records roughly 82,000 clones, around nine tenths being singletons. Sequences were obtained from T cells isolated from PBMCs. The origin of the receptors is a human donor in good health. The CDR3 runs from the conserved cysteine through the conserved F or W. The D gene is left open where the match is weak. Clone size is shown for a subset of rows, as once, few, many or a class of expanded clone.

d_call j_call v_call clone_size cdr3_aa cdr3_nt
TRBD1 TRBJ1-4 TRBV9 - CASSEDREYANEKLFF TGTGCCAGCAGCGAGGACAGGGAGTATGCTAATGAAAAACTGTTTTTT
- TRBJ2-5 TRBV5-5 - CASSLTWGEETQYF TGTGCCAGCAGCTTAACGTGGGGGGAAGAGACCCAGTACTTC
- TRBJ1-1 TRBV20-1 few CSAAKYTEAFF TGCAGTGCTGCTAAATACACTGAAGCTTTCTTT
TRBD2 TRBJ2-3 TRBV5-1 - CASSLGLAGVVTDTQYF TGCGCCAGCAGCTTGGGACTAGCGGGAGTAGTCACAGATACGCAGTATTTT
- TRBJ1-6 TRBV9 - CASSVDGAGNSPLHF TGTGCCAGCAGCGTAGATGGGGCGGGAAATTCACCCCTCCACTTT
- TRBJ2-3 TRBV9 - CASSVDQRSSDTQYF TGTGCCAGCAGCGTAGATCAGCGGTCCTCAGATACGCAGTATTTT
- TRBJ1-6 TRBV6-5 few CASRTYNSPLHF TGTGCCAGCAGGACTTATAATTCACCCCTCCACTTT
- TRBJ2-3 TRBV7-8 - CASSLGRPASDTQYF TGTGCCAGCAGCTTAGGGCGCCCAGCGTCAGATACGCAGTATTTT
TRBD1 TRBJ1-2 TRBV6-5 - CASSFGTGGGGYTF TGTGCCAGCAGCTTCGGGACAGGGGGCGGCGGCTACACCTTC
- TRBJ1-2 TRBV19 - CASSTGQLYGYTF TGTGCCAGTAGTACGGGACAACTCTATGGCTACACCTTC
TRBD1 TRBJ2-1 TRBV7-6 - CASSSRIGTGRQGEQFF TGTGCCAGCAGTTCTAGAATTGGGACAGGGAGGCAAGGTGAGCAGTTCTTC
- TRBJ2-3 TRBV7-8 - CASSLSPFTDTQYF TGTGCCAGCAGCTTATCTCCTTTCACAGATACGCAGTATTTT
- TRBJ2-3 TRBV7-9 - CASSLVREWEYF TGTGCCAGCAGCTTAGTGAGGGAATGGGAGTATTTT
TRBD2 TRBJ2-7 TRBV10-3 - CAISEALAGETYEQYF TGTGCCATCAGTGAGGCGCTAGCGGGAGAGACTTACGAGCAGTACTTC
TRBD1 TRBJ2-1 TRBV11-3 - CASRRGLMVNEQFF TGTGCCAGCAGGAGGGGGCTCATGGTGAATGAGCAGTTCTTC
- TRBJ2-3 TRBV7-9 - CASSLSRGAVFSVADTQYF TGTGCCAGCAGCTTAAGTCGGGGTGCTGTATTTAGCGTTGCAGATACGCAGTATTTT
- TRBJ1-1 TRBV19 - CASSIMQGRNTEAFF TGTGCCAGTAGTATAATGCAGGGGCGGAACACTGAAGCTTTCTTT
- TRBJ2-7 TRBV2 - CASSGMLTAAQYF TGTGCCAGCAGTGGAATGTTGACGGCGGCGCAGTACTTC
- TRBJ2-3 TRBV5-6 - CASSLPAGSDTQYF TGTGCCAGCAGCTTGCCGGCGGGGTCTGATACGCAGTATTTT
- TRBJ2-7 TRBV18 - CASSPRGQSYEQYF TGTGCCAGCTCACCTCGTGGACAGAGCTACGAGCAGTACTTC
TRBD1 TRBJ2-5 TRBV5-1 once CASSLWGQGMWTQYF TGCGCCAGCAGCTTGTGGGGACAGGGAATGTGGACCCAGTACTTC
- TRBJ1-3 TRBV9 few CASSRTRVGNTIYF TGTGCCAGCAGTCGAACCAGGGTTGGAAACACCATATATTTT
TRBD1 TRBJ1-6 TRBV27 - CASSQGTGGLYSPLHF TGTGCCAGCAGCCAAGGGACAGGGGGCTTGTATTCACCCCTCCACTTT
TRBD2 TRBJ2-7 TRBV5-6 - CASRKRTGTSEDLYF TGTGCCAGCAGGAAACGGACCGGGACTAGCGAGGACCTGTACTTC
TRBD1 TRBJ2-7 TRBV5-5 - CASSFGTGVDEQYF TGTGCCAGCAGCTTCGGGACAGGAGTCGACGAGCAGTACTTC
TRBD2 TRBJ2-3 TRBV19 - CASTLRPSGRTDTQYF TGTGCCAGTACCCTCCGGCCTAGCGGGAGAACAGATACGCAGTATTTT
TRBD1 TRBJ1-5 TRBV5-6 - CASSSSDRVLGQPQHF TGTGCCAGCAGCTCATCAGACAGGGTGCTTGGTCAGCCCCAGCATTTT
TRBD2 TRBJ2-1 TRBV5-4 - CASSLRSGGYNEQFF TGTGCCAGCAGCTTGCGAAGCGGGGGTTACAATGAGCAGTTCTTC
- TRBJ1-1 TRBV4-1 - CASSEHTEAFF TGCGCCAGCAGCGAGCACACTGAAGCTTTCTTT
- TRBJ1-1 TRBV25-1 few CASSLNRNTEAFF TGTGCCAGCAGTCTAAACAGGAACACTGAAGCTTTCTTT
- TRBJ2-5 TRBV7-2 - CASSLTDSQETQYF TGTGCCAGCAGCCTTACGGACAGCCAAGAGACCCAGTACTTC